Reported below is one T cell receptor beta chain. J gave up 7 bases and V 4 bases, and 12 bases lay outside the gene matches. The germline V gene has CDR1 LGHNA and CDR2 YNFKEQ. This CDR3 is built from 16 residues. The sample originates from a study of blood T cell repertoires in COVID-19. At the level of the study: Sources were T cells, B-cell-depleted T cells, or PBMCs; the material itself was cDNA or gDNA.

Study processing details: From reference gene primer amplification, estimates of nucleated cell counts were derived. Measured with immunoSEQ multiplex PCR; TCRdb has only the in-frame clones, and not every one. For V, J and clone size, that table is used; D and trimming come from the DNA. The repertoire consists of more than 150,000 clones, with 85% to 90% occurring once and the leading ten covering around 14%. This TCR was sampled from a middle-aged woman with acute or convalescent COVID-19. The chain recombines TRBV4-2 with TRBJ1-2; 10 bases match TRBD1. Input material: peripheral blood. The CDR3 reads CASSLDRDRGTGGYTF. The CDR3 nucleotides read TGTGCCAGCAGCCTAGACAGGGACAGGGGTACAGGTGGCTACACCTTC.